The 22 T cell receptor beta chains reported below all come from one sample, sequenced in a study of T cell changes during pregnancy in multiple sclerosis. Assay: immunoSEQ multiplex PCR; the TCRdb copy retains only in-frame clones and omits some. The sample holds about 33,000 clones, roughly nine tenths seen once. The sequenced sample was CD4+ T cells from peripheral blood mononuclear cells, obtained in the third trimester of pregnancy. These receptors were collected from a female donor in good health, enrolled as a control in a pregnancy study.

The V call is TRBV5-1, the J call TRBJ1-5; 10 bases fit TRBD1. The CDR3 totals 17 residues. Germline assignment: CDR1 SGHRS and CDR2 YFSETQ. The trim removed 4 bases at V and 5 bases at J, leaving 12 bases unmatched. The CDR3 loop reads CASSPGTGVDPDQPQHF. Here the CDR3 DNA reads TGCGCCAGCAGCCCCGGGACAGGGGTCGACCCAGATCAGCCCCAGCATTTT.

The V gene is TRBV27, the J gene TRBJ1-1, with a possible D match to TRBD1 (5 bases). CDR1 and CDR2 from the germline V gene are MNHEY and SMNVEV (reference sequence). The CDR3 totals 13 residues. V shed 6 bases and J shed 5 bases, with 13 bases lying between them. CDR3 region: CASSPTGKTEAFF. The CDR3 DNA is TGTGCCAGCAGCCCTACAGGAAAAACTGAAGCTTTCTTT.

This rearrangement joins TRBV5-1 to TRBJ1-5, with 7 nucleotides matching TRBD1. Trimming removed 4 bases from V and 0 bases from J; junction bases left unmatched: 4. CDR1 and CDR2 from the germline V gene are SGHRS and YFSETQ. The CDR3 loop spans 15 amino acids. CDR3 sequence reads: CASSMTGNSNQPQHF. The CDR3 DNA reads as TGCGCCAGCAGCATGACAGGGAATAGCAATCAGCCCCAGCATTTT. Looking up the rest from reference TRBV5-1 and TRBJ1-5 gives the full variable domain: KAGVTQTPRYLIKTRGQQVTLSCSPISGHRSVSWYQQTPGQGLQFLFEYFSETQRNKGNFPGRFSGRQFSNSRSEMNVSTLELGDSALYLCASSMTGNSNQPQHFGDGTRLSIL.

The chain joins TRBV28 to TRBJ1-5; D remains ambiguous. The CDR3 extends over 12 amino acids. Germline-derived CDR1 and CDR2 are MDHEN and SYDVKM. V was shortened by 8 bases and J by 0 bases, with 5 bases between the two germline ends. The CDR3: CASHSSNQPQHF. CDR3 in DNA: TGTGCCAGCCACAGTAGCAATCAGCCCCAGCATTTT.

The chain employs TRBV7-9 and TRBJ2-1; 8 nucleotides match TRBD2. The CDR3 contains 19 residues. Germline loops: CDR1 SEHNR, CDR2 FQNEAQ (reference sequence). V lost 5 bases and J lost 2; bases outside the gene matches: 17. In DNA form, the CDR3 reads TGTGCCAGCAGCCCGCGCCTGTGGGGCACTAGCGGACCCTACAATGAGCAGTTCTTC. It codes for CASSPRLWGTSGPYNEQFF.

The chain couples TRBV19 to TRBJ2-1; D is ambiguous. CDR1 and CDR2 (germline): LNHDA, SQIVND (reference sequence). With 2 bases removed from V and 8 bases from J, the gap between germline ends came to 19 bases. The CDR3 is 16 residues long. The CDR3 loop is CASSISVAIAGHEQFF. As DNA, the CDR3 is TGTGCCAGTAGTATATCCGTCGCTATTGCCGGTCATGAGCAGTTCTTC. Together with reference TRBV19 and TRBJ2-1, the CDR3 gives the full variable domain: DGGITQSPKYLFRKEGQNVTLSCEQNLNHDAMYWYRQDPGQGLRLIYYSQIVNDFQKGDIAEGYSVSREKKESFPLTVTSAQKNPTAFYLCASSISVAIAGHEQFFGPGTRLTVL.

The rearrangement joins TRBV5-1 to TRBJ2-7; TRBD2 agrees at 8 bases. CDR3 size: 14 residues. From germline, CDR1 is SGHRS and CDR2 YFSETQ. V trimming: 4 bases; J trimming: 3 bases; junction bases outside the gene matches: 6. This chain's CDR3 is CASSTGLVYYEQYF. The CDR3, as DNA: TGCGCCAGCAGCACGGGACTAGTTTACTACGAGCAGTACTTC.

The V call is TRBV28, the J call TRBJ2-2; possibly TRBD2 for D (7 bases). Germline values: CDR1 MDHEN, CDR2 SYDVKM. V dropped 5 bases and J dropped 9 bases, with 22 bases sitting between them. The CDR3 totals 16 residues. This CDR3 reads CASSGGAGVGRWELFF. The CDR3 DNA reads as TGTGCCAGCAGTGGGGGGGCAGGGGTCGGAAGGTGGGAGCTGTTTTTT.

As for this clone: A junction boundary mismatches the germline segment, possibly from a read error. V and J are TRBV5-1 and TRBJ1-2, with D unclear. This CDR3 has 16 residues. Germline values: CDR1 SGHRS, CDR2 YFSETQ. CDR3 region: CASSPTAFQANYGYTF. The DNA of the CDR3 is TGCGCCAGCAGCCCGACGGCGTTCCAAGCTAACTACGGCTACACCTTC. The whole variable domain, remainder taken from reference TRBV5-1 and TRBJ1-2, is KAGVTQTPRYLIKTRGQQVTLSCSPISGHRSVSWYQQTPGQGLQFLFEYFSETQRNKGNFPGRFSGRQFSNSRSEMNVSTLELGDSALYLCASSPTAFQANYGYTFGSGTRLTVV.

This chain uses TRBV7-2 with TRBJ2-3, with 16 bases matching TRBD2. V was pared by 4 bases and J by 1 base, with 5 bases of the junction left unmatched. The CDR3 runs 18 residues. The germline V gene has CDR1 SGHTA and CDR2 FQGNSA. This CDR3 reads CASSSGLAGGPGTDTQYF. The CDR3 DNA follows: TGTGCCAGCAGCTCGGGACTAGCGGGGGGGCCGGGCACAGATACGCAGTATTTT.

The chain combines TRBV28 with TRBJ2-6; D perhaps matches TRBD1 (6 bases). The ends were cut back, 8 bases at V and 2 bases at J, with 10 bases in the middle. The germline gives CDR1 MDHEN, CDR2 SYDVKM. The CDR3 covers 14 residues. The CDR3 sequence: CASETGTGANVLTF. The CDR3 coding sequence is TGTGCCAGCGAAACAGGGACTGGGGCCAACGTCCTGACTTTC.

The chain is built from TRBV18 and TRBJ1-5, with D tentatively TRBD1 (6 bases). Trimming cost V 2 bases and J 4 bases, with 15 bases left between them. This CDR3 region has 16 residues. Per the germline V gene, CDR1 is KGHSH and CDR2 is LQKENI. Here the CDR3 reads CASSPDHRVPNQPQHF. The CDR3 DNA sequence: TGTGCCAGCTCACCAGACCACAGGGTTCCTAATCAGCCCCAGCATTTT.

This CDR3 reads CASSSPGQGSNQPQHF. The CDR3 DNA is TGTGCCAGCAGTTCACCGGGACAGGGTAGCAATCAGCCCCAGCATTTT. The rearrangement uses TRBV6-6 and TRBJ1-5; 9 bases are shared with TRBD1. Germline loops: CDR1 MNHNY, CDR2 SVGAGI (reference sequence). The CDR3 sequence is 16 residues long. The trim removed 4 bases at V and 0 bases at J, leaving 4 bases unmatched.

The chain combines TRBV27 with TRBJ1-4; 7 bases line up with TRBD1. Germline CDR1 is MNHEY and CDR2 is SMNVEV (reference sequence). This CDR3 comprises 15 residues. J was trimmed by 1 base and V by 5 bases; bases with no gene match: 4. The CDR3 region is CASSGNRGTNEKLFF. The CDR3 region has the DNA TGTGCCAGCAGTGGCAACAGGGGAACTAATGAAAAACTGTTTTTT.

Here the CDR3 DNA reads TGTGCCACCCTTGACAGGGGAGTCTACAATGAGCAGTTCTTC. Residues: CATLDRGVYNEQFF. The chain carries TRBV28 and TRBJ2-1; TRBD1 matches 8 bases. Trimming took 10 bases from V and 3 from J; bases not matched to a gene: 8. Germline CDR1 and CDR2: MDHEN and SYDVKM. The CDR3 covers 14 residues. Supplemented by reference TRBV28 and TRBJ2-1, the full variable domain reads DVKVTQSSRYLVKRTGEKVFLECVQDMDHENMFWYRQDPGLGLRLIYFSYDVKMKEKGDIPEGYSVSREKKERFSLILESASTNQTSMYLCATLDRGVYNEQFFGPGTRLTVL.

A few counts support this clone. The rearrangement uses TRBV10-3 and TRBJ1-4; 8 nucleotides align to TRBD1. This CDR3 region has 14 residues. Per germline, CDR1 ENHRY and CDR2 SYGVKD. V gave up 3 bases and J gave up 5 bases; unmatched junction bases: 2. CDR3 sequence reads: CAISERQGNEKLFF. CDR3 DNA sequence: TGTGCCATCAGTGAACGACAGGGGAATGAAAAACTGTTTTTT.

V and J are TRBV19 and TRBJ1-2; D remains ambiguous. V lost 3 bases to trimming and J lost 8 bases, with 13 bases between them. CDR3 length equals 13 residues. Germline V gene data show CDR1 as LNHDA and CDR2 as SQIVND (reference sequence). Written as DNA, the CDR3 is TGTGCCAGTAGTATCCCGGAGTCCTCAGGCTACACCTTC. Translating gives CASSIPESSGYTF.

This rearrangement joins TRBV30 to TRBJ2-5; 7 bases fit TRBD2. The germline CDR1 and CDR2 sequences are GTSNPN and SVGIG (reference sequence). The CDR3 consists of 18 residues. The junction had 16 bases not matched to a gene; V was cut back by 0 bases and J by 3 bases. The CDR3 nucleotides read TGTGCCTGGAGTGTAGAAATCCCAACATGGGGAGGGGAAGAGACCCAGTACTTC. Amino acids: CAWSVEIPTWGGEETQYF.

J is TRBJ2-7 and V is TRBV23-1, with D uncertain. TRBV23-1 is given ORF status, its function remaining uncertain. The CDR3 sequence is 14 residues long. Trimming stripped 4 bases from V and 2 bases from J, with 12 bases between. The CDR3 DNA is TGCGCCAGCAGTCCCCTGGCCGCCCCCTACGAGCAGTACTTC. Amino acids: CASSPLAAPYEQYF.

The chain uses TRBV28 and TRBJ1-4, with a possible D match to TRBD1 (5 bases). The germline V gene has CDR1 MDHEN and CDR2 SYDVKM. V lost 6 bases and J 0 bases, leaving 14 bases between the germline ends. CDR3 length equals 16 residues. The CDR3 loop reads CASSGALGATNEKLFF. The CDR3 DNA sequence: TGTGCCAGCAGCGGAGCCTTAGGGGCAACTAATGAAAAACTGTTTTTT.

The genes are TRBV18 and TRBJ1-6; D possibly corresponds to TRBD1 (5 bases). The CDR3 totals 15 residues. The V and J ends lost 6 bases and 5 bases respectively, with 14 bases between them. Germline-derived CDR1 and CDR2 are KGHSH and LQKENI. Written as DNA, the CDR3 is TGTGCCAGCTCCCCGGGGGTTGCAGATAATTCACCCCTCCACTTT. It is translated as CASSPGVADNSPLHF.

The V call is TRBV9, the J call TRBJ2-3; 10 bases line up with TRBD2. The CDR3 contains 15 residues. After removal of 6 bases from V and 1 base from J, the junction contained 5 bases not matched to a gene. Per germline, CDR1 SGDLS and CDR2 YYNGEE. The CDR3 is CASKAGGPGTDTQYF. CDR3 bases: TGTGCCAGCAAAGCGGGGGGGCCGGGCACAGATACGCAGTATTTT.